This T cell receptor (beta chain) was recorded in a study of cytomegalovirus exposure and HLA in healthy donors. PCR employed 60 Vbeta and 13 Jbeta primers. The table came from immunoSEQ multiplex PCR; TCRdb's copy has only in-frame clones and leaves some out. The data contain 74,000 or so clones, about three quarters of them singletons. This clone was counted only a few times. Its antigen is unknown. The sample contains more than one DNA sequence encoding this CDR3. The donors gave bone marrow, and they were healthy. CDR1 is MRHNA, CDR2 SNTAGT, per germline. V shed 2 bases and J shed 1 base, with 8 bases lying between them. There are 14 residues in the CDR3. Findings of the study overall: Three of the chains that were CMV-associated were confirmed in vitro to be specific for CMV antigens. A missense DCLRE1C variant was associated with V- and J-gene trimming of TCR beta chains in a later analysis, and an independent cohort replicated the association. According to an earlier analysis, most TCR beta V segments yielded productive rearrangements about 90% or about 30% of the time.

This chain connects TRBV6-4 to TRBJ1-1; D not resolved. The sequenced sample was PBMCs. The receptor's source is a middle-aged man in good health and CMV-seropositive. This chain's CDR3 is CASSDGQENTEAFF. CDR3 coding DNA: TGTGCCAGCAGTGACGGGCAAGAGAACACTGAAGCTTTCTTT.